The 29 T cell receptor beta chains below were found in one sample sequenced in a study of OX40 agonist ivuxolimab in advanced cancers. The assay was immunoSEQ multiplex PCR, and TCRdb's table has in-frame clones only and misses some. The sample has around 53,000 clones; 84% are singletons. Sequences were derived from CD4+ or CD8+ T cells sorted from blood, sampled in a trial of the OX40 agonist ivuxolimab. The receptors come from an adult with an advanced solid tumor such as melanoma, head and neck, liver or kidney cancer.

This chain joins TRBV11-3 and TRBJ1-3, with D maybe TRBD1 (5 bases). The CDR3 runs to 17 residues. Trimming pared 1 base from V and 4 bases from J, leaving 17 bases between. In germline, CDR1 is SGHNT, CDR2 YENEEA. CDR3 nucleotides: TGTGCCAGCAGCTTAGCGCCCCGTTTAGGGGAGGGAAACACCATATATTTT. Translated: CASSLAPRLGEGNTIYF.

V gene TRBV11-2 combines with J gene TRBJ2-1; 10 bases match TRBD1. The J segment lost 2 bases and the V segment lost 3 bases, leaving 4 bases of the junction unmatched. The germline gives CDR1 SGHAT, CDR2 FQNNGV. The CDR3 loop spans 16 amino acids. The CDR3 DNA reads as TGTGCCAGCAGCTTTTCCGGGACAGGGGCCTACAATGAGCAGTTCTTC. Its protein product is CASSFSGTGAYNEQFF.

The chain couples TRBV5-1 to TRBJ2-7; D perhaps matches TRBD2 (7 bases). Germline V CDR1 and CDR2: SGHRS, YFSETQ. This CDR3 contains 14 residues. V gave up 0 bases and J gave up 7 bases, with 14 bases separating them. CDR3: CASSLGAGAWEQYF. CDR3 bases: TGCGCCAGCAGCTTGGGGGCGGGGGCCTGGGAGCAGTACTTC.

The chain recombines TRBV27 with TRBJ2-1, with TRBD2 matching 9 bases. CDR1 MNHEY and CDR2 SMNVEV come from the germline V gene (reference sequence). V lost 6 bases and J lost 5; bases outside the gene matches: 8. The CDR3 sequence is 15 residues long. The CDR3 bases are TGTGCCAGCAGGACCCCTAGCGGGGCCAACAATGAGCAGTTCTTC. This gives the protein CASRTPSGANNEQFF.

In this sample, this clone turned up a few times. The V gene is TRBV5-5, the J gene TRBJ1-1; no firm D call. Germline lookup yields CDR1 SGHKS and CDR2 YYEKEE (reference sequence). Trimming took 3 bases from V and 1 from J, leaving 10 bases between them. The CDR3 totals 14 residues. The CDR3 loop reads CASSSGLANTEAFF. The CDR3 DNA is TGTGCCAGCAGCTCAGGACTCGCGAACACTGAAGCTTTCTTT.

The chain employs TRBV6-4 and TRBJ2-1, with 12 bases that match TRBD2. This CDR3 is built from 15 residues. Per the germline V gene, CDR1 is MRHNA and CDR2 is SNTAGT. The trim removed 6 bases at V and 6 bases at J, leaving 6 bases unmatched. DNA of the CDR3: TGTGCCAGCAGCAACGGACTAGCGGGGCTCAATGAGCAGTTCTTC. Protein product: CASSNGLAGLNEQFF.

The CDR3 coding sequence is TGTGCCAGCAGTTTAAGCGGGACCACCGGGGAGCTGTTTTTT. Protein: CASSLSGTTGELFF. The chain uses TRBV28 and TRBJ2-2; 7 bases agree with TRBD2. The CDR3 totals 14 residues. The ends lost 2 bases at V and 4 bases at J; junction bases unmatched: 1. Germline CDR1 MDHEN, CDR2 SYDVKM.

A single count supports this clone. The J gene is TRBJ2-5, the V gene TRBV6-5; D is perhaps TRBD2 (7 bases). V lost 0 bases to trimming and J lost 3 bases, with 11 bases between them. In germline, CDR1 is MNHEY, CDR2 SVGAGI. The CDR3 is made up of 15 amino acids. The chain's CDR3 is CASSYSWEGEETQYF. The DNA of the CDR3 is TGTGCCAGCAGTTACTCATGGGAGGGGGAAGAGACCCAGTACTTC.

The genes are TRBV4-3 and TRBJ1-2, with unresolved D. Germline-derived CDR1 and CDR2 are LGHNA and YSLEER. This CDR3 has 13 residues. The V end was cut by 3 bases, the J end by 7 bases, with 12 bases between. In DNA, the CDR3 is TGCGCCAGCAGCCAGTTAGGAAGTAGTGGCTACACCTTC. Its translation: CASSQLGSSGYTF.

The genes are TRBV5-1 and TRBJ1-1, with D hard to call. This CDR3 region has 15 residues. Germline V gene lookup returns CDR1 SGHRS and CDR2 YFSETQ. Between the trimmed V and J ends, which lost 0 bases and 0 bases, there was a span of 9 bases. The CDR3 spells CASSLEAGVNTEAFF. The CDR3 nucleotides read TGCGCCAGCAGCTTGGAAGCAGGAGTGAACACTGAAGCTTTCTTT.

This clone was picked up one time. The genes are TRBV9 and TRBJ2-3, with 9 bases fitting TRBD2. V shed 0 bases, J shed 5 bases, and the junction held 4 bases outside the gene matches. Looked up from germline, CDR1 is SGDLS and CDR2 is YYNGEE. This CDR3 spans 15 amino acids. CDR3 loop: CASSVGNSGGDTQYF. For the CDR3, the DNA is TGTGCCAGCAGCGTAGGGAATAGCGGGGGAGATACGCAGTATTTT.

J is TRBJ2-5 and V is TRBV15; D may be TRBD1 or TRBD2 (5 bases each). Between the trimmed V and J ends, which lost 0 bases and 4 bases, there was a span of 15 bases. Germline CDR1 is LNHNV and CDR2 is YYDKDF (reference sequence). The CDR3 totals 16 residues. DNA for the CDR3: TGTGCCACCAGCAGAGATACGGGACGGCGAGGAGAGACCCAGTACTTC. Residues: CATSRDTGRRGETQYF.

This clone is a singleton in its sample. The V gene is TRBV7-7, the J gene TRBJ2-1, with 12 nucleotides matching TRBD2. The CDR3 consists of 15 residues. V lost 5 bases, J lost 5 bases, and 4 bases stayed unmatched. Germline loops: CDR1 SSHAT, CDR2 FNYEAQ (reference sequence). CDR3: CASSRLAGGNNEQFF. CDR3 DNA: TGTGCCAGCAGCCGCCTAGCGGGGGGGAACAATGAGCAGTTCTTC.

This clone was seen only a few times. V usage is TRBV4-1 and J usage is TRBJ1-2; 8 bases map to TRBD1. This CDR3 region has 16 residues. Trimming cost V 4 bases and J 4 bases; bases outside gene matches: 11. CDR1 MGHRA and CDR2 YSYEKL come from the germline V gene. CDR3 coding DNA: TGCGCCAGCAGCCGAGGAGACAGGGGAGACGGCTATGGCTACACCTTC. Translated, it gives CASSRGDRGDGYGYTF.

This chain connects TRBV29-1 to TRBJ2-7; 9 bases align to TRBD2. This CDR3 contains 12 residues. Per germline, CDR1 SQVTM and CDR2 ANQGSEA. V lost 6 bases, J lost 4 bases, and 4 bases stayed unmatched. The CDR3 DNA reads TGCAGCGTAGAAACTAGCGGGTACGAGCAGTACTTC. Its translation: CSVETSGYEQYF.

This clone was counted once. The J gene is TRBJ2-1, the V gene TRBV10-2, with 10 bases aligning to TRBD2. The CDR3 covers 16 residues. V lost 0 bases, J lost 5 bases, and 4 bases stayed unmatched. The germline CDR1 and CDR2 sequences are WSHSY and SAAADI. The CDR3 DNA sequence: TGCGCCAGCAGTGAGTCGCCTGGGACTAGCGACAATGAGCAGTTCTTC. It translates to CASSESPGTSDNEQFF.

The CDR3, as DNA: TGTGCCAGCAGCCCAGGACGGGAATACAATGAGCAGTTCTTC. Residues: CASSPGREYNEQFF. The chain couples TRBV4-2 to TRBJ2-1, with D perhaps TRBD2 (5 bases). Trimming left V 4 bases short and J 4 bases short, with 11 bases between. The CDR3 has 14 amino acids. Germline CDR1 and CDR2: LGHNA and YNFKEQ.

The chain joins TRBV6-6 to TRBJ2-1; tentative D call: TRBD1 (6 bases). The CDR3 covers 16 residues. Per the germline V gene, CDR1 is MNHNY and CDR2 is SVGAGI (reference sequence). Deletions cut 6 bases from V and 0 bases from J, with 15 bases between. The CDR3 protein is CASSLGQGSSYNEQFF. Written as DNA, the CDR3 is TGTGCCAGCAGCTTGGGGCAGGGGAGCTCCTACAATGAGCAGTTCTTC.

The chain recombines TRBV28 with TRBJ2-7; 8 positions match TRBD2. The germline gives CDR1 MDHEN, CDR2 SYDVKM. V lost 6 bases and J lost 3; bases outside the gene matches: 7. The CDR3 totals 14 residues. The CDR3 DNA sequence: TGTGCCAGCAGGACCGGGACTAGACTCTACGAGCAGTACTTC. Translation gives CASRTGTRLYEQYF.

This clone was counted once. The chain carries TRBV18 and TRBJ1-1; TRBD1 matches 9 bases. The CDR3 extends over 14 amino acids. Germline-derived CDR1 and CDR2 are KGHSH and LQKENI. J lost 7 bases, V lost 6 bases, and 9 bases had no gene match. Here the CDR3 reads CASSQGQGAIEAFF. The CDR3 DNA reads TGTGCCAGCTCCCAGGGACAGGGAGCGATTGAAGCTTTCTTT. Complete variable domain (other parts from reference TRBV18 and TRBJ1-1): NAGVMQNPRHLVRRRGQEARLRCSPMKGHSHVYWYRQLPEEGLKFMVYLQKENIIDESGMPKERFSAEFPKEGPSILRIQQVVRGDSAAYFCASSQGQGAIEAFFGQGTRLTVV.

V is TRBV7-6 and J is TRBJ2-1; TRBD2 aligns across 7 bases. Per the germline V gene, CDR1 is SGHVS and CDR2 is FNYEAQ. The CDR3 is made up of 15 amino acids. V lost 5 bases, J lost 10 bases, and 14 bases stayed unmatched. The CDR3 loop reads CASSRPLPGGGEQFF. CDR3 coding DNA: TGTGCCAGCAGCCGCCCCCTTCCGGGAGGAGGCGAGCAGTTCTTC.

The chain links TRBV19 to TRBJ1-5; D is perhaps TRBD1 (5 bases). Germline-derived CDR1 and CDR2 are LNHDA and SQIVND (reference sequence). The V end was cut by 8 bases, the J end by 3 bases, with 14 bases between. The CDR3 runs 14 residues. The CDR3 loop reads CASRGTLLNQPQHF. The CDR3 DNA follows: TGTGCCAGTCGGGGGACGTTACTCAATCAGCCCCAGCATTTT.

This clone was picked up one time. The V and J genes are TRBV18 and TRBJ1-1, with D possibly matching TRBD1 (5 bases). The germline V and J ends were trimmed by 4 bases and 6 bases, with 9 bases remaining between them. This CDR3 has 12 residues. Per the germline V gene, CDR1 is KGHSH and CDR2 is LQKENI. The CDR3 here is CASSQGSSEAFF. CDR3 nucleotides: TGTGCCAGCTCACAGGGGTCCTCTGAAGCTTTCTTT.

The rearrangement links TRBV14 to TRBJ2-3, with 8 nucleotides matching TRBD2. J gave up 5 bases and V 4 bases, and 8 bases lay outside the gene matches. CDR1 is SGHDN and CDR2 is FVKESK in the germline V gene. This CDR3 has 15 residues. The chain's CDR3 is CASSRAGARRDTQYF. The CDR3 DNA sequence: TGTGCCAGCAGCCGAGCGGGAGCGCGAAGAGATACGCAGTATTTT.

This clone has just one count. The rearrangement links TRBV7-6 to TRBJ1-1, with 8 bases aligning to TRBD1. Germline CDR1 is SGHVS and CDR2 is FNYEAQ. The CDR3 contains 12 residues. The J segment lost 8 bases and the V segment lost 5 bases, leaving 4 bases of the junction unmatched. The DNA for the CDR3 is TGTGCCAGCAGCCCAGACAGGGGCGAAGCTTTCTTT. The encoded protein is CASSPDRGEAFF.

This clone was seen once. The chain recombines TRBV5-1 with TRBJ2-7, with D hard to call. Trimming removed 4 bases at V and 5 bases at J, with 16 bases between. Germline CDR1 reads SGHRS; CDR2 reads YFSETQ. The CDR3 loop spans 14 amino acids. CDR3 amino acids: CASSPPYGSNEQYF. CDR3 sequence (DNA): TGCGCCAGCAGCCCCCCGTATGGATCGAACGAGCAGTACTTC.

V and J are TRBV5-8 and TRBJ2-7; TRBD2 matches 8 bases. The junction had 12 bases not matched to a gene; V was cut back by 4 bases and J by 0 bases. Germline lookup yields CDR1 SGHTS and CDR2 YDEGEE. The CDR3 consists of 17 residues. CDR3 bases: TGTGCCAGCAGCCAAGAACGTGGCGGGGGGCTCTCCTACGAGCAGTACTTC. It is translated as CASSQERGGGLSYEQYF.

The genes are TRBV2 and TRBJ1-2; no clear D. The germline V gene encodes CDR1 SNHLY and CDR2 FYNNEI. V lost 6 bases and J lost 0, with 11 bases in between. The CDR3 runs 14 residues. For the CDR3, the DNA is TGTGCCAGCAGCTTACAGCCTTCTAACTATGGCTACACCTTC. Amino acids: CASSLQPSNYGYTF.

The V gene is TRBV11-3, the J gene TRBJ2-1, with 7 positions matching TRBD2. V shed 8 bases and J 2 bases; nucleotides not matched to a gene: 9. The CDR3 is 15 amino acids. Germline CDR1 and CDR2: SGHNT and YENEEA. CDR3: CASASGAGAYNEQFF. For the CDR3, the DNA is TGTGCCAGCGCGAGTGGGGCGGGAGCCTACAATGAGCAGTTCTTC.